The 13 T cell receptor beta chains below were found in one sample sequenced in a study of monozygotic twins with cystic fibrosis (dated by TCRdb to the early 2020s). Receptor libraries were prepared by the immunoSEQ multiplex PCR assay. Held by TCRdb, this immuneACCESS table contains in-frame sequences only and omits some clones. Under half of the omission traces to an unresolved V gene where checked; the cause of the rest is unknown. The sample has around 34,000 clones on record, approximately 72% of them singletons. The ten largest clones represent over 0.75% of the sample. Material: blood. These receptors were taken from a girl under 18 with cystic fibrosis.

The chain employs TRBV7-9 and TRBJ2-7, with a weak D call TRBD1 (6 bases). In germline, CDR1 is SEHNR, CDR2 FQNEAQ (reference sequence). The CDR3 covers 12 residues. V shed 4 bases and J shed 5 bases, with 9 bases lying between them. The CDR3 DNA reads as TGTGCCAGCAGCTCGCAGGGGAACGAGCAGTACGTC. Encoded protein: CASSSQGNEQYV.

The chain combines TRBV4-2 with TRBJ2-1; perhaps TRBD2 as D (6 bases). CDR1 and CDR2 (germline): LGHNA, YNFKEQ. The CDR3 has 15 residues. Trimming took 3 bases from V and 5 from J, leaving 14 bases between them. The CDR3: CASSHSSGRDNEQFF. As DNA, the CDR3 is TGTGCCAGCAGCCACTCTTCCGGGAGAGACAATGAGCAGTTCTTC.

The V gene is TRBV30, the J gene TRBJ1-2; D uncertain. Trimming stripped 0 bases from V and 4 bases from J, with 9 bases between. Germline V gene sequence: CDR1 GTSNPN, CDR2 SVGIG (reference sequence). This CDR3 has 13 residues. The CDR3 region has the DNA TGTGCCTGGAGTGTAGCTGGGTCCTATGGCTACACCTTC. It specifies CAWSVAGSYGYTF.

This sequence joins TRBV4-3 and TRBJ1-3; TRBD1 aligns across 7 bases. V lost 4 bases and J lost 2; bases outside the gene matches: 5. Germline lookup yields CDR1 LGHNA and CDR2 YSLEER. The CDR3 consists of 15 residues. CDR3 sequence: CASSPGTATGNTIYF. CDR3 nucleotides: TGCGCCAGCAGCCCCGGGACAGCAACTGGAAACACCATATATTTT.

The genes are TRBV15 and TRBJ1-1, with unresolved D. Trimming removed 1 base at V and 0 bases at J, with 9 bases between. CDR1 is LNHNV and CDR2 is YYDKDF in the germline V gene (reference sequence). The CDR3 has 15 residues. Here the CDR3 DNA reads TGTGCCACCAGCAGAGGAGGGAGGGTGAACACTGAAGCTTTCTTT. Protein sequence: CATSRGGRVNTEAFF.

The chain joins TRBV9 to TRBJ2-2; 8 nucleotides agree with TRBD1. V gave up 3 bases and J gave up 9 bases; unmatched junction bases: 7. This CDR3 is 14 amino acids long. The V gene's germline CDR1 is SGDLS and CDR2 YYNGEE. The CDR3 reads CASSGGQGDRELFF. The DNA of the CDR3 is TGTGCCAGCAGCGGCGGACAGGGTGACCGGGAGCTGTTTTTT. Drawing the rest from reference TRBV9 and TRBJ2-2, the complete variable domain is DSGVTQTPKHLITATGQRVTLRCSPRSGDLSVYWYQQSLDQGLQFLIQYYNGEERAKGNILERFSAQQFPDLHSELNLSSLELGDSALYFCASSGGQGDRELFFGEGSRLTVL.

In this sample, this clone turned up once. This chain joins TRBV10-3 and TRBJ2-1; D is perhaps TRBD1 or TRBD2 (5 bases each). V was clipped by 2 bases and J by 6 bases, with 17 bases between them. This CDR3 contains 16 residues. Germline assignment: CDR1 ENHRY and CDR2 SYGVKD. CDR3 sequence: CAISENPAGTGNEQFF. CDR3 sequence (DNA): TGTGCCATCAGTGAGAACCCAGCAGGGACGGGCAATGAGCAGTTCTTC.

The chain joins TRBV7-9 to TRBJ1-1; D perhaps matches TRBD1 (6 bases). Germline V CDR1 and CDR2: SEHNR, FQNEAQ (reference sequence). The V gene lost 3 bases and the J gene lost 5 bases, with 10 bases spanning the gap. There are 13 residues in the CDR3. CDR3 sequence: CASSLGGRTEAFF. DNA for the CDR3: TGTGCCAGCAGCTTGGGGGGGCGGACTGAAGCTTTCTTT.

This clone has more than one count but fewer than ten. J is TRBJ1-3 and V is TRBV2, with D unresolved. The CDR3 is 13 residues long. V was pared by 3 bases and J by 4 bases, with 7 bases between. Per germline, CDR1 SNHLY and CDR2 FYNNEI. The CDR3 here is CASSDLAGNTIYF. In DNA form, the CDR3 reads TGTGCCAGCAGTGATTTGGCGGGAAACACCATATATTTT.

This chain connects TRBV7-8 to TRBJ2-1, with 12 positions matching TRBD2. V was clipped by 2 bases and J by 7 bases; unmatched bases: 6. CDR1 is SGHVS and CDR2 is FQNEAQ in the germline V gene. The length of the CDR3 is 16 residues. For the CDR3, the DNA is TGTGCCAGCAGCTTATCGACTAGCGGGAGTGGGAATGAGCAGTTCTTC. It yields the protein CASSLSTSGSGNEQFF.

Judged by abundance, this clone is medium-sized. This sequence joins TRBV30 and TRBJ1-4, with D perhaps TRBD1 (5 bases). The V and J ends lost 7 bases and 5 bases respectively, with 14 bases between them. The CDR3 has 13 residues. Germline V lookup: CDR1 GTSNPN, CDR2 SVGIG (reference sequence). CDR3 sequence reads: CASQGPTNEKLFF. Here the CDR3 DNA reads TGTGCCTCCCAGGGACCCACAAATGAAAAACTGTTTTTT.

This clone has only a few counts. The chain recombines TRBV7-2 with TRBJ2-3; D unclear. V lost 2 bases and J 6 bases, leaving 3 bases between the germline ends. CDR3 length: 11 residues. Germline lookup yields CDR1 SGHTA and CDR2 FQGNSA. DNA for the CDR3: TGTGCCAGCAGCTTAACCGATACGCAGTATTTT. This sequence encodes CASSLTDTQYF.

The chain is built from TRBV5-4 and TRBJ2-7, with D perhaps matching TRBD2 (5 bases). Germline CDR1 reads SGHNT; CDR2 reads YYREEE (reference sequence). The CDR3 totals 14 residues. Trimming took off 3 bases at V and 5 bases at J, with 15 bases between the two ends. CDR3 in amino acids: CASSSSSGVHEQYF. The CDR3 bases are TGTGCCAGCAGCTCCTCGAGCGGAGTCCACGAGCAGTACTTC.